This paragraph covers one TCR beta chain sequence. As yet, its antigen is unknown. The CDR3 consists of 13 residues. Germline CDR1 MNHEY, CDR2 SVGEGT. Trimming at V came to 7 bases and at J to 11 bases, leaving 13 bases not matched to a gene. Combining a sample-barcoded 5' primer with a J-beta primer mix, a second PCR ran for about 7 to 11 cycles. TCRdb reanalysed the 5' RACE reads using MiXCR and keeps one entry per CDR3 protein. This sample has about 1 million distinct CDR3 sequences, with about 23% found just once. The entry originates in a study of blood T cells in healthy people across ages. The study's findings and limits: Shifts in expanded clonotypes may have been confounded by donor CMV status, which was unknown.

These same records also appear under a second study, on T cells of mothers and their children.

The sequence derives from a girl under 10 years old in good health. The rearrangement links TRBV6-2 or TRBV6-3 to TRBJ2-5; 7 nucleotides line up with TRBD1. The sequenced material came from blood. The CDR3 reads CASNNLQGREQYF. In DNA, the CDR3 is TGTGCCAGCAATAACTTACAGGGGAGAGAGCAGTACTTC.